This T cell receptor beta chain was captured by sequencing in a study of beta chain features in type 1 diabetes. The entirety of the isolated RNA underwent reverse transcription, so expressed TCRB transcripts were sequenced. Clones were read by immunoSEQ multiplex PCR, and TCRdb kept only the in-frame ones, dropping some. Found here are approximately 250,000 clones, over 8.5% of them singletons; the top ten hold 0.034%. CDR1 is SQVTM, CDR2 ANQGSEA, per germline. This CDR3 contains 16 residues. V lost 5 bases to trimming and J lost 2 bases; unmatched junction nucleotides: 9. The chain couples TRBV29-1 to TRBJ1-5; 10 positions match TRBD1. The sequencing sample was made of naive CD4+ T cells from blood. The TCR originated in a young woman in good health. CDR3 in DNA: TGCAGCGTTACGTGCGACAGGGGGCCTCGCAATCAGCCCCAGCATTTT. Amino acid sequence: CSVTCDRGPRNQPQHF.